These 8 T cell receptor beta chains share one sample of origin, sequenced in a study of T cell responses to AZD1222 COVID-19 vaccine. The assay was immunoSEQ multiplex PCR, and TCRdb's table has in-frame clones only and misses some. The sample carries roughly 130,000 clones, approximately 92% recorded once. Specimen: peripheral blood, collected on day 0 of AZD1222 vaccination. These receptor sequences come from an adult in good health.

The CDR3 region is CATSRGSAYSNQPQHF. The CDR3 region has the DNA TGTGCCACCAGCAGAGGGTCAGCATATAGCAATCAGCCCCAGCATTTT. The chain joins TRBV15 to TRBJ1-5, with D hard to call. The V gene's germline CDR1 is LNHNV and CDR2 YYDKDF (reference sequence). The CDR3 loop spans 16 amino acids. Trimming pared 1 base from V and 0 bases from J, leaving 10 bases between.

The chain uses TRBV18 and TRBJ2-3, with TRBD1 matching over 8 bases. Germline V lookup: CDR1 KGHSH, CDR2 LQKENI. With V trimmed by 0 bases and J by 4 bases, 9 bases remained unmatched. This CDR3 region has 17 residues. This CDR3 reads CASSPPPGQGRADTQYF. CDR3 DNA sequence: TGTGCCAGCTCACCACCCCCAGGACAGGGTAGGGCAGATACGCAGTATTTT.

This sequence joins TRBV28 and TRBJ2-5; D uncertain. V was shortened by 3 bases and J by 4 bases, with 12 bases between the two germline ends. This CDR3 is 14 amino acids long. CDR1 is MDHEN, CDR2 SYDVKM, per germline. The CDR3 DNA reads TGTGCCAGCAGTTTGGACCCCTCGGGAGAGACCCAGTACTTC. Its translation is CASSLDPSGETQYF. Full variable domain (rest looked up from reference TRBV28 and TRBJ2-5): DVKVTQSSRYLVKRTGEKVFLECVQDMDHENMFWYRQDPGLGLRLIYFSYDVKMKEKGDIPEGYSVSREKKERFSLILESASTNQTSMYLCASSLDPSGETQYFGPGTRLLVL.

This clone was seen many times. DNA for the CDR3: TGCAGTGCTAGAAAAACGGACAGGGCGTACTTC. This translates into CSARKTDRAYF. The J gene is TRBJ2-7, the V gene TRBV20-1; 8 bases map to TRBD1. With 2 bases clipped from V and 12 bases from J, the junction kept 6 bases outside the gene matches. Germline V gives CDR1 DFQATT, CDR2 SNEGSKA (reference sequence). The CDR3 runs 11 residues.

V gene TRBV5-1 combines with J gene TRBJ1-4; D remains ambiguous. CDR1 and CDR2 from the germline V gene are SGHRS and YFSETQ. The CDR3 has 16 amino acids. V was trimmed by 0 bases and J by 0 bases, leaving 9 bases between them. CDR3 protein: CASSLGTEPTNEKLFF. The CDR3 nucleotides read TGCGCCAGCAGCTTGGGGACGGAGCCAACTAATGAAAAACTGTTTTTT.

This clone was recorded only once. This rearrangement joins TRBV12-2 to TRBJ1-2; the table assigns TRBD1, which was not confirmed against the DNA. TRBV12-2 is listed as a pseudogene. The CDR3 has 15 amino acids. CDR3 in DNA: TGTGCAAGTCGCTTGTGGCCCTCAGGAAACTATGGCTACACCTTC. Encoded protein: CASRLWPSGNYGYTF.

V is TRBV5-1 and J is TRBJ2-2; D gene uncertain. The CDR3 covers 15 residues. Trimming removed 0 bases at V and 1 base at J, with 7 bases between. CDR1 is SGHRS and CDR2 is YFSETQ in the germline V gene. The CDR3 here is CASSLATLNTGELFF. The CDR3 nucleotides are TGCGCCAGCAGCTTGGCTACTTTGAACACCGGGGAGCTGTTTTTT.

The rearrangement uses TRBV9 and TRBJ2-5; D possibly corresponds to TRBD2 (5 bases). The germline V and J ends were trimmed by 4 bases and 0 bases, with 10 bases remaining between them. The V gene's germline CDR1 is SGDLS and CDR2 YYNGEE. The CDR3 is made up of 14 amino acids. DNA of the CDR3: TGTGCCAGCAGCCAGGCGGGTTACCAAGAGACCCAGTACTTC. It is translated as CASSQAGYQETQYF.